This record concerns one TCR beta chain sequence. The antigen is unknown. Germline V gene lookup returns CDR1 LNHDA and CDR2 SQIVND (reference sequence). V gave up 3 bases and J gave up 6 bases, with 10 bases separating them. This CDR3 has 13 residues. This specimen comes from a study of OX40 agonist ivuxolimab in advanced cancers. Study outcomes and limitations: Normalized T-cell clonal expansion was also low in a subset of nonresponders. At doses 0.1 to 3.0 mg/kg, CD4+ and CD8+ clones expanded.

TCRdb's table, derived via immunoSEQ multiplex PCR, lists solely in-frame clones and lacks some. The table has some 61,000 clones, more than 80% seen once. This chain links TRBV19 with TRBJ2-3; D gene unclear. This receptor was identified in an adult with an advanced solid tumor such as melanoma, head and neck, liver or kidney cancer. The sample was CD4+ or CD8+ T cells sorted from blood, taken in a trial of the OX40 agonist ivuxolimab. CDR3 sequence (DNA): TGTGCCAGTAGTATTAGGCGAGCGGATACGCAGTATTTT. Translation: CASSIRRADTQYF.